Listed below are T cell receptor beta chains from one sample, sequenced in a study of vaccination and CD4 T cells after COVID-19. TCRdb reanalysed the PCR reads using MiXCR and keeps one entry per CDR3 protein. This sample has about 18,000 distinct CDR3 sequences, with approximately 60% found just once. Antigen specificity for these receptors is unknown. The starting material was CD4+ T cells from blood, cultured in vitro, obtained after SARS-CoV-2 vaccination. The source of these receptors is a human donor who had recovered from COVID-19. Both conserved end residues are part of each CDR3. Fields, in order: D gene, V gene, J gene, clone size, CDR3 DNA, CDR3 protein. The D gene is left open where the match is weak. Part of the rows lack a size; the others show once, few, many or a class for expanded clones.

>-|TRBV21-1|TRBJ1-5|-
TGTGCCAGCAGCAAAGTTCCGGAGACAGGAATAAATAGCAATCAGCCCCAGCATTTT
CASSKVPETGINSNQPQHF
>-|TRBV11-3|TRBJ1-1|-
TGTGCCAGCAGCTTAGAAATCTCTAGAGCTTTCTTT
CASSLEISRAFF
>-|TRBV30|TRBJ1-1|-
TGTGCCTGGAGTGGACCAGGTTTCATGAACACTGAAGCTTTCTTT
CAWSGPGFMNTEAFF
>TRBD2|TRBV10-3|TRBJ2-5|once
TGTGCCATCAGTGAGTCGGTAGCGGGGGTCTTAAGAGGGACCCAGTACTTC
CAISESVAGVLRGTQYF
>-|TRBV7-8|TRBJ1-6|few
TGTGCCAGCAGGGAGGGGGGGAATTCACCCCTCCACTTT
CASREGGNSPLHF
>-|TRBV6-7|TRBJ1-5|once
TGTGCCAGCAGTTACTTAGTAGGGCAGGGGAAACTTAGCAATCAGCCCCAGCATTTT
CASSYLVGQGKLSNQPQHF
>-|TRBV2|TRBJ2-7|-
TGTGCCAGTCGACTCTCCTACGAGCAGTACTTC
CASRLSYEQYF
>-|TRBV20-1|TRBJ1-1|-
TGCAGTGCGGTCCAGGTTCATGGGGAAGCTTTCTTT
CSAVQVHGEAFF
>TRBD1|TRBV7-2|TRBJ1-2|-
TGTGCCAGCAGCTCCACCGGGACAGGGCTGGTCTATGGCTACACCTTC
CASSSTGTGLVYGYTF
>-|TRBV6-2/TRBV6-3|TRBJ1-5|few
TGTGCCAGCAGTTGGTACCCTTCACAGGGCCTAGGGCCCCAGCATTTT
CASSWYPSQGLGPQHF
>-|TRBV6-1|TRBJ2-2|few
TGTGCCAGCAGCACGGTCACCGGGGAGCTGTTTTTT
CASSTVTGELFF
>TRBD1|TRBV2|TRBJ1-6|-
TGTGCCAGCAGGAATGACAGGGGGGATTCACCCCTCCACTTT
CASRNDRGDSPLHF
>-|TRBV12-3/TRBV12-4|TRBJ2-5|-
TGTGCCAGCAGTTTTAGGCTCCGCGGAAGCCAAGAGACCCAGTACTTC
CASSFRLRGSQETQYF
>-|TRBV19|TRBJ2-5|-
TGTGCCAGTAGTACCGGGACGTCCGGTGGGTGGGAGACCCAGTACTTC
CASSTGTSGGWETQYF
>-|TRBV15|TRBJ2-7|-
TGTGCCACCAGCAGAGATCCCCGGGGACACGCCTACGAGCAGTACTTC
CATSRDPRGHAYEQYF
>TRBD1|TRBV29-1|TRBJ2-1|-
TGCAGCGTTGATGGGACAGGGATTTACAATGAGCAGTTCTTC
CSVDGTGIYNEQFF
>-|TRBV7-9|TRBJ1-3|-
TGTGCCAGCAGCTTAGCCACAGGTCTTACTAACACCATATATTTT
CASSLATGLTNTIYF
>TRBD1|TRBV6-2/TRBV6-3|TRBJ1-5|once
TGTGCCAGCAGACCCATCGGACAGGGCGGCCAGCCCCAGCATTTT
CASRPIGQGGQPQHF
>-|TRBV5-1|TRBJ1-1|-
TGCGCCAGCAGCTTGAGCCCCGACACTGAAGCTTTCTTT
CASSLSPDTEAFF